These T cell receptor beta chains were read from a single sample in a study of CD8+ T cells in alopecia areata. The data were produced by immunoSEQ multiplex PCR, yet TCRdb's version contains in-frame clones alone and is incomplete. This sample has over 150,000 clones; 55% to 70% occur once, and the top ten carry 3% to 4%. The sequencing used CD4+ T cells sorted from blood, collected at week 4, from a patient treated with tofacitinib. The receptors were sampled from a human donor with alopecia areata. The CDR3 runs from the conserved cysteine through the conserved F or W. D genes are given only for firm matches. Size values are once, few and many counts, or a class for expanded clones, and some rows have none.

j_call d_call clone_size v_call cdr3_aa cdr3_nt
TRBJ2-3 . . TRBV7-2 CASSFRVSSTDTQYF TGTGCCAGCAGCTTCCGCGTTTCCTCCACAGATACGCAGTATTTT
TRBJ2-3 TRBD2 few TRBV10-3 CAARTSTSTDTQYF TGTGCCGCGAGGACTAGCACTTCCACAGATACGCAGTATTTT
TRBJ1-2 . . TRBV29-1 CSVELTTRIYGYTF TGCAGCGTTGAACTTACTACCAGGATCTATGGCTACACCTTC
TRBJ2-5 TRBD2 . TRBV7-9 CASSLGLAQETQYF TGTGCCAGCAGCTTAGGACTAGCTCAAGAGACCCAGTACTTC
TRBJ2-3 . once TRBV30 CAWSVFRRSTDTQYF TGTGCCTGGAGTGTATTCCGTAGAAGCACAGATACGCAGTATTTT
TRBJ1-2 . . TRBV4-1 CASSQPVREGGYTF TGCGCCAGCAGCCAACCCGTCCGGGAGGGTGGCTACACCTTC
TRBJ1-6 . . TRBV28 CASSFRASNSPLHF TGTGCCAGCAGTTTCCGGGCCTCAAATTCACCCCTCCACTTT
TRBJ1-4 . few TRBV18 CASSPTGTRNEKLFF TGTGCCAGCTCACCGACCGGGACAAGGAATGAAAAACTGTTTTTT
TRBJ1-1 . once TRBV6-6 CASRRTEAFF TGTGCCAGCCGTCGGACTGAAGCTTTCTTT
TRBJ2-6 TRBD1 many TRBV30 CAWGTGGTIPGANVLTF TGTGCCTGGGGGACAGGGGGAACTATTCCTGGGGCCAACGTCCTGACTTTC
TRBJ1-2 TRBD1 . TRBV30 CAWSSGGDYGYTF TGTGCCTGGAGTTCAGGGGGGGACTATGGCTACACCTTC
TRBJ2-3 . . TRBV6-6 CASRQSTDTQYF TGTGCCAGCCGCCAGAGCACAGATACGCAGTATTTT
TRBJ2-3 . . TRBV4-1 CASSLRAGTDTQYF TGCGCCAGCAGCCTCAGGGCCGGCACAGATACGCAGTATTTT
TRBJ2-5 . . TRBV29-1 CSVGISKETQYF TGCAGCGTTGGGATCAGTAAGGAGACCCAGTACTTC